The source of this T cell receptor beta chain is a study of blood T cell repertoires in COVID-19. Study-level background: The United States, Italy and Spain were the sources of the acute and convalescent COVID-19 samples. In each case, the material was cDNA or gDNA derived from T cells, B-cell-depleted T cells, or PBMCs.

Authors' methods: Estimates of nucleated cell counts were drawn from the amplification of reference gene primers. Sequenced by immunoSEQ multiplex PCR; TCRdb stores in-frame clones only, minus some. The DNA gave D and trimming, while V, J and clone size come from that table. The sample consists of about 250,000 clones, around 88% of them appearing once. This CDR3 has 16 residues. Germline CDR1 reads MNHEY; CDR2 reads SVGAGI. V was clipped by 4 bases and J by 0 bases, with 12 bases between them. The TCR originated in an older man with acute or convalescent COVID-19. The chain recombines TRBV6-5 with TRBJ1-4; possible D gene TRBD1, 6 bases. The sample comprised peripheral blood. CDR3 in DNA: TGTGCCAGCAGTTTCGGACAGCCTCCAACTAATGAAAAACTGTTTTTT. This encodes CASSFGQPPTNEKLFF.